This TCR beta chain is drawn from a study of CXCR3-negative and CXCR3-positive naive CD8 T cells. Regarding the study as a whole: A higher hydrophobicity marked the TRB CDR3s of CXCR3-positive naive cells versus CXCR3-negative naive cells. Partial loss of CXCR3 expression followed cryopreservation; most assays used fresh PBMCs.

The authors prepared UMI-labeled TRB cDNA libraries by 5' RACE. Reprocessing the 5' RACE reads, TCRdb reports a single entry for every CDR3 protein and omits DNA. The table for this sample gives fewer than 60,000 distinct CDR3 sequences. Comments on this clonotype: No antigen is known for it.

Phenotypically, naive CD8+ T cells corresponded to CD45RO-CCR7+CD27+CD95-. The CDR3 extends over 15 amino acids. Germline CDR1 is SGHAT and CDR2 is FQNNGV. Material: naive CXCR3- CD8+ T cells from blood. Subset indicated: CD45RO-CCR7+CD27+CD95- naive CD8+ T cells lacking CXCR3 (TNR3-). The rearrangement uses TRBV11-2 and TRBJ2-3; the TCRdb D gene call, TRBD2, has no DNA to confirm it. The receptor was derived from a human donor in good health. Some clones in this sample may be carry-over from other donors' samples. The CDR3 is CASSLFGGATDTQYF.